The 18 T cell receptor beta chains below come from one sample, sequenced in a study of blood T cells in healthy people across ages. Sample-barcoded 5' priming and a J-beta primer mix drove a second PCR of roughly 7 to 11 cycles. TCRdb re-called the 5' RACE reads through MiXCR, storing one row per CDR3 protein. Among approximately 1,700,000 distinct CDR3 sequences, about two fifths were seen once, and the ten largest hold roughly 23%. Material for sequencing was blood. The receptor source for this set is a human donor in good health.

This clonotype was picked up a small number of times. V is TRBV10-3 and J is TRBJ2-1; D perhaps matches TRBD1 (5 bases). This CDR3 has 11 residues. Germline-derived CDR1 and CDR2 are ENHRY and SYGVKD. The germline V and J ends were trimmed by 3 bases and 13 bases, with 10 bases remaining between them. CDR3 sequence reads: CAISDDSPQFF. Here the CDR3 DNA reads TGTGCCATCAGTGACGACAGCCCTCAGTTCTTC.

The chain recombines TRBV6-5 with TRBJ2-3; D uncertain. Trimming shortened V by 4 bases and J by 2 bases, and 16 bases separated the two germline ends. This CDR3 region has 16 residues. Germline V CDR1 and CDR2: MNHEY, SVGAGI. The chain's CDR3 is CASSSFLLGHTDTQYF. The CDR3 DNA follows: TGTGCCAGCAGTTCCTTCCTTTTGGGCCACACAGATACGCAGTATTTT.

This clonotype turned up a few times. This chain joins TRBV9 and TRBJ2-5; 11 positions agree with TRBD1. Trimming removed 4 bases from V and 3 bases from J; junction bases left unmatched: 5. The CDR3 runs 15 residues. The germline V gene has CDR1 SGDLS and CDR2 YYNGEE. The CDR3 sequence is CASSTRTGGEETQYF. The CDR3 DNA reads TGTGCCAGCAGCACCCGGACAGGGGGCGAAGAGACCCAGTACTTC.

With respect to this clonotype: The junction departs from the called germline gene at one end, perhaps through a read error. CDR3: CAISQNGDGYTF. The CDR3 nucleotides are TGTGCCATCAGCCAGAACGGGGATGGCTACACCTTT. The V call is TRBV10-3, the J call TRBJ1-2; D gene unclear. Germline V gives CDR1 ENHRY, CDR2 SYGVKD. The CDR3 is 12 amino acids.

The chain combines TRBV28 with TRBJ1-2, with a weak D call TRBD1 (6 bases). V was clipped by 4 bases and J by 8 bases, with 17 bases between them. Per the germline V gene, CDR1 is MDHEN and CDR2 is SYDVKM. This CDR3 is 14 amino acids long. This chain's CDR3 is CASSWPGEGEGYTF. The CDR3 bases are TGTGCCAGCAGTTGGCCAGGCGAGGGGGAAGGCTACACCTTC.

The rearrangement links TRBV6-4 to TRBJ2-1; no clear D gene. The CDR3 length is 16 residues. Germline lookup yields CDR1 MRHNA and CDR2 SNTAGT. V lost 6 bases to trimming and J lost 2 bases, with 17 bases between them. The CDR3, as DNA: TGTGCCAGCAGCTACCTATCGGGTGTAACCTACAATGAGCAGTTCTTC. Encoded protein: CASSYLSGVTYNEQFF.

This clonotype was observed a handful of times. The CDR3 bases are TGTGCCAGCAGCTTAGGGACAGGGAGGGAGGATCAGCCCCAGCATTTT. It is translated as CASSLGTGREDQPQHF. V and J are TRBV5-6 and TRBJ1-5, with 9 bases aligning to TRBD1. Germline assignment: CDR1 SGHDT and CDR2 YYEEEE. The V segment lost 2 bases and the J segment 5 bases; nucleotides outside the gene matches: 8. This CDR3 spans 16 amino acids. Full variable domain (rest looked up from reference TRBV5-6 and TRBJ1-5): DAGVTQSPTHLIKTRGQQVTLRCSPKSGHDTVSWYQQALGQGPQFIFQYYEEEERQRGNFPDRFSGHQFPNYSSELNVNALLLGDSALYLCASSLGTGREDQPQHFGDGTRLSIL.

The DNA for the CDR3 is TGTGCCAGCAGCCGTCGGACAGTCCCCTACGAGCAGTACTTC. It specifies CASSRRTVPYEQYF. The V and J genes are TRBV5-5 and TRBJ2-7; D possibly corresponds to TRBD1 (6 bases). Trimming stripped 4 bases from V and 2 bases from J, with 13 bases between. The V gene's germline CDR1 is SGHKS and CDR2 YYEKEE (reference sequence). This CDR3 is built from 14 residues.

The chain is built from TRBV4-2 and TRBJ2-1, with 9 nucleotides matching TRBD2. Trimming cost V 0 bases and J 4 bases; bases outside gene matches: 4. Germline loops: CDR1 LGHNA, CDR2 YNFKEQ. CDR3 length: 16 amino acids. The CDR3 protein is CASSQDSSGVYNEQFF. CDR3 in DNA: TGTGCCAGCAGCCAAGACTCTAGCGGGGTTTACAATGAGCAGTTCTTC.

This clonotype appeared once. The chain is built from TRBV5-1 and TRBJ1-6; D is unclear. Trimming took 0 bases from V and 9 from J, leaving 10 bases between them. From germline, CDR1 is SGHRS and CDR2 YFSETQ. This CDR3 is built from 14 residues. Here the CDR3 reads CASSLGAAPSPLHF. In nucleotides, the CDR3 is TGCGCCAGCAGCTTGGGGGCCGCACCTTCACCCCTCCACTTT.

The chain recombines TRBV7-8 with TRBJ2-7, with D possibly being TRBD1 or TRBD2 (5 bases each). Per the germline V gene, CDR1 is SGHVS and CDR2 is FQNEAQ. The V end was cut by 1 base, the J end by 3 bases, with 19 bases between. This CDR3 contains 17 residues. CDR3 nucleotide sequence: TGTGCCAGCAGCTTAGGGGGCTCGGGACGGTTGAACTACGAGCAGTACTTC. Its protein product is CASSLGGSGRLNYEQYF.

The chain is built from TRBV6-5 and TRBJ2-3; D call uncertain. The germline V and J ends were trimmed by 0 bases and 5 bases, with 9 bases remaining between them. The CDR3 runs to 14 residues. Germline values: CDR1 MNHEY, CDR2 SVGAGI. CDR3: CASSYSNSGDTQYF. The CDR3 DNA reads TGTGCCAGCAGTTACTCGAATTCGGGAGATACGCAGTATTTT.

The chain carries TRBV7-2 and TRBJ1-6, with D maybe TRBD1 (5 bases). V lost 0 bases and J lost 9, with 15 bases in between. Per germline, CDR1 SGHTA and CDR2 FQGNSA. The CDR3 is 16 residues long. The CDR3 sequence is CASSLAWAGSGSPLHF. CDR3 DNA sequence: TGTGCCAGCAGCTTAGCTTGGGCAGGGTCGGGTTCACCCCTCCACTTT.

The rearrangement uses TRBV20-1 and TRBJ1-2; 9 bases match TRBD1. After removal of 1 base from V and 3 bases from J, the junction contained 6 bases not matched to a gene. The germline V gene encodes CDR1 DFQATT and CDR2 SNEGSKA (reference sequence). The CDR3 covers 15 residues. In DNA form, the CDR3 reads TGCAGTGCTAGAGCCGACAGGGGGAGAGACTATGGCTACACCTTC. This translates into CSARADRGRDYGYTF.

The V call is TRBV2, the J call TRBJ2-7, with 8 bases lining up with TRBD1. The V segment lost 4 bases and the J segment 3 bases; nucleotides outside the gene matches: 8. The V gene's germline CDR1 is SNHLY and CDR2 FYNNEI. The CDR3 has 15 amino acids. The CDR3 DNA sequence: TGTGCCAGCAGTGGGACAGGGTTCCCGTTCTACGAGCAGTACTTC. This gives the protein CASSGTGFPFYEQYF.

This clonotype showed up many times. CDR3 nucleotide sequence: TGTGCCAGCAGTGAAGAGGGACAGGGGTTTTACGAGCAGTACTTC. It encodes CASSEEGQGFYEQYF. This chain uses TRBV6-1 with TRBJ2-7; 10 bases match TRBD1. The CDR3 covers 15 residues. The germline CDR1 and CDR2 sequences are MNHNS and SASEGT. V was pared by 1 base and J by 4 bases, with 4 bases of the junction left unmatched.

V and J are TRBV7-2 and TRBJ2-1; TRBD1 matches at 8 bases. The CDR3 runs to 18 residues. CDR1 is SGHTA, CDR2 FQGNSA, per germline. The J segment lost 9 bases and the V segment lost 5 bases, leaving 21 bases of the junction unmatched. DNA of the CDR3: TGTGCCAGCAGCCCGACAGGGGTGACGAGGGCCGCTCGGGGTGAGCAGTTCTTC. This gives the protein CASSPTGVTRAARGEQFF.

This clonotype was recorded once. The junction does not match germline at one end; this may be a read error. The V gene is TRBV28, the J gene TRBJ2-7; 9 bases are a match to TRBD1. This CDR3 region has 16 residues. Germline CDR1 and CDR2: MDHEN and SYDVKM. CDR3 coding DNA: TGTGCCGGCAGTTTTTTCCCAGACAGGGGGACCTACGAGCAGTACTTC. Protein: CAGSFFPDRGTYEQYF.